Sequencing of this T cell receptor beta chain was carried out in a study of shared clonotypes between healthy human individuals. V was trimmed by 6 bases and J by 2 bases, leaving 14 bases between them. The CDR3 is made up of 15 amino acids. Germline V CDR1 and CDR2: MDHEN, SYDVKM. Researchers ran the assay at a deep level. TCRdb's copy holds only in-frame clones and misses some; the assay was immunoSEQ multiplex PCR. Of nearly 2 million clones detected, about 95% appear once; the ten largest clones hold 1% to 1.5%. General observations from the study: As a rule, naive subsets had a larger estimated richness than memory subsets. Compared with clonotypes that all four donors shared, non-shared clonotypes had lower generation probabilities.

CD8 cells regarded as naive lacked CD45RO, were positively chosen for CCR7, and omitted terminally differentiated effector memory CD45RA+ cells. As regards this clone: Its matching antigen is unknown.

The receptor comes from a man aged 18 to 29 in good health. The chain is built from TRBV28 and TRBJ1-3, with a tentative D call TRBD1 (5 bases). What was sequenced was naive CD8+ T cells sorted from blood. DNA of the CDR3: TGTGCCAGCAGACCTAACGGGGGAGCTGGAAACACCATATATTTT. Amino acid sequence: CASRPNGGAGNTIYF.